This T cell receptor beta chain was recorded in a study of T-cell reconstitution after alpha-beta-depleted transplantation in children. Study findings and constraints: T-cell numbers and diversity, one year after transplant, stemmed largely from T cells that were newly produced. It was surviving recipient T cells and thymic progenitors that gave some patients high TCRbeta diversity at day 60. Expanded clones from the graft, numbering several hundred, reportedly supplied alpha-beta T cells about two months after transplant.

Germline V gene lookup returns CDR1 ENHRY and CDR2 SYGVKD. This CDR3 contains 15 residues. The V segment lost 8 bases and the J segment 2 bases; nucleotides outside the gene matches: 3. This clonotype was detected only once. The antigen is unknown. This sample's TCRbeta library carried unique molecular identifier barcodes. One entry per CDR3 protein, called by TCRdb with MiXCR from the PCR reads. The sample has around 600,000 distinct CDR3 sequences, 23% seen once. The sequencing used PBMCs, mostly from graft donor cells, collected 360 days after TCRalphabeta/CD19-depleted stem cell transplant. V is TRBV10-3 and J is TRBJ2-3; 14 bases are shared with TRBD2. The sequence derives from a boy younger than two who had a stem cell transplant for acute myeloid leukemia, so the T cells may come from the graft donor. The CDR3 DNA reads as TGTGCCATCCGGACTAGCGGGGGGTACACAGATACGCAGTATTTT. It yields the protein CAIRTSGGYTDTQYF.